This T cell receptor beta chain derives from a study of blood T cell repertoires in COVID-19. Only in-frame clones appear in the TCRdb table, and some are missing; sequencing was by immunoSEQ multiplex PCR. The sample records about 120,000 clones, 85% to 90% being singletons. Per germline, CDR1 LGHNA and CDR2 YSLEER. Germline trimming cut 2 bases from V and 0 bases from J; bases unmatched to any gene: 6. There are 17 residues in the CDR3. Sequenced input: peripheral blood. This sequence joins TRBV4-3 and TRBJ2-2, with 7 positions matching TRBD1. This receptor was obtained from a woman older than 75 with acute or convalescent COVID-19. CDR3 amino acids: CASSQTGTAANTGELFF. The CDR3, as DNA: TGCGCCAGCAGCCAAACCGGGACAGCAGCGAACACCGGGGAGCTGTTTTTT.